The sequence of this T cell receptor (beta chain) was determined in a study of blood T cells in healthy people across ages. Findings of the study overall: A strong correlation was found between TCR beta diversity and the percentage of naive T cells.

The CDR3 is 14 residues long. Germline lookup yields CDR1 SGHTA and CDR2 FQGNSA. Trimming took 5 bases from V and 4 from J, leaving 14 bases between them. In the case of this clonotype: Its antigen remains unknown.

Using a J-beta primer mix together with a sample-barcoded 5' primer, a second PCR was run for about 6 to 12 cycles. TCRdb called the 5' RACE reads again in MiXCR, with one record for every CDR3 protein. The table has more than 700,000 distinct CDR3 sequences, 53% seen once. The sequenced sample consisted of blood. This clonotype was obtained from a man older than 75 in good health. J is TRBJ1-1 and V is TRBV7-2; a possible D gene is TRBD1 (5 bases). CDR3 in amino acids: CASSQAGRPTEAFF. The CDR3 region has the DNA TGTGCCAGCAGCCAGGCAGGGCGGCCCACTGAAGCTTTCTTT.